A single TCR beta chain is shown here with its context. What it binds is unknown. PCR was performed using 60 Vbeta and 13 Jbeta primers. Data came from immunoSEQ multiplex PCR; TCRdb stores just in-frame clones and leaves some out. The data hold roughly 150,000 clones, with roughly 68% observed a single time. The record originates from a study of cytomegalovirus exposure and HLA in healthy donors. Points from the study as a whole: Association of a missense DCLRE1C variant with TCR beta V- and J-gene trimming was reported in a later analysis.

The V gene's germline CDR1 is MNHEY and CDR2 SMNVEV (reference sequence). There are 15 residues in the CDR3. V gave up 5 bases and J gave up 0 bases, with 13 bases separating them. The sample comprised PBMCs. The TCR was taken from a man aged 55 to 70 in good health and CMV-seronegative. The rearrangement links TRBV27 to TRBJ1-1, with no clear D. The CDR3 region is CASSPLAEMNTEAFF. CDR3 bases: TGTGCCAGCAGTCCACTGGCGGAGATGAACACTGAAGCTTTCTTT.